The 23 T cell receptor beta chains in this list originate from one sample, sequenced in a study of shared clonotypes between healthy human individuals. The protocol was immunoSEQ multiplex PCR, while the TCRdb copy is restricted to in-frame clones and leaves out a portion. The repertoire holds approximately 2.3 million clones, with 85% to 95% as singletons. Sequenced input: naive CD4+ T cells from PBMCs. Subset denoted: CD45RA+ positively selected. These receptors all come from a young man in good health. Some clones in this sample may be carry-over from other donors' samples.

V and J are TRBV2 and TRBJ2-3, with 9 bases that match TRBD2. CDR1 is SNHLY and CDR2 is FYNNEI in the germline V gene. The CDR3 length is 16 residues. Germline trimming cut 6 bases from V and 0 bases from J; bases unmatched to any gene: 7. The CDR3 sequence: CASSVRGLASTDTQYF. CDR3 nucleotide sequence: TGTGCCAGCAGCGTCAGGGGACTAGCCAGCACAGATACGCAGTATTTT. The variable domain in full, completed from reference TRBV2 and TRBJ2-3, reads EPEVTQTPSHQVTQMGQEVILRCVPISNHLYFYWYRQILGQKVEFLVSFYNNEISEKSEIFDDQFSVERPDGSNFTLKIRSTKLEDSAMYFCASSVRGLASTDTQYFGPGTRLTVL.

The genes are TRBV28 and TRBJ2-6, with 7 bases lining up with TRBD1. The CDR3 consists of 17 residues. The germline V gene has CDR1 MDHEN and CDR2 SYDVKM. With 5 bases clipped from V and 0 bases from J, the junction kept 7 bases outside the gene matches. The CDR3 loop is CASSGGQLLSGANVLTF. Written as DNA, the CDR3 is TGTGCCAGCAGTGGGGGACAGCTCCTCTCTGGGGCCAACGTCCTGACTTTC.

This sequence joins TRBV5-8 and TRBJ1-2, with 7 nucleotides matching TRBD1. Germline values: CDR1 SGHTS, CDR2 YDEGEE. V trimming: 4 bases; J trimming: 4 bases; junction bases outside the gene matches: 7. The CDR3 has 14 amino acids. Written as DNA, the CDR3 is TGTGCCAGCAGCCCGACACAGGGGATCTATGGCTACACCTTC. This translates into CASSPTQGIYGYTF.

The chain uses TRBV5-1 and TRBJ1-2, with 8 positions matching TRBD1. The CDR3 consists of 15 residues. The germline CDR1 and CDR2 sequences are SGHRS and YFSETQ. Losses at the gene ends were 0 bases for V and 8 bases for J; bases not matched to a gene: 9. The DNA for the CDR3 is TGCGCCAGCAGCTTGGCCACAGGGGGATCGGTAGGCTACACCTTC. Translation: CASSLATGGSVGYTF.

The V call is TRBV5-4, the J call TRBJ2-1; a weak D match, TRBD1 (5 bases). The germline V gene has CDR1 SGHNT and CDR2 YYREEE (reference sequence). V was clipped by 4 bases and J by 5 bases, with 13 bases between them. The CDR3 is 14 residues long. CDR3 nucleotide sequence: TGTGCCAGCAGCAGACGGAGACAGAACAATGAGCAGTTCTTC. Its translation is CASSRRRQNNEQFF.

Here the CDR3 reads CASSYNPQGTGGETQYF. The CDR3 nucleotides are TGTGCCAGCAGTTACAACCCCCAGGGGACAGGGGGGGAGACCCAGTACTTC. This chain links TRBV28 with TRBJ2-5; 11 positions match TRBD1. J gave up 5 bases and V 4 bases, and 12 bases lay outside the gene matches. Looked up from germline, CDR1 is MDHEN and CDR2 is SYDVKM. The CDR3 is 17 amino acids.

The chain joins TRBV2 to TRBJ2-3, with 11 bases aligning to TRBD1. The CDR3 is 14 residues long. Germline values: CDR1 SNHLY, CDR2 FYNNEI. With V trimmed by 8 bases and J by 4 bases, 5 bases remained unmatched. The chain's CDR3 is CASGGTGGSDTQYF. The CDR3 nucleotides are TGTGCCAGCGGCGGGACAGGGGGTTCAGATACGCAGTATTTT.

V usage is TRBV18 and J usage is TRBJ2-2, with D uncertain. This CDR3 has 12 residues. V was pared by 5 bases and J by 7 bases, with 8 bases between. Germline V lookup: CDR1 KGHSH, CDR2 LQKENI. CDR3 coding DNA: TGTGCCAGCTCATCAGACGTCGGGGAGCTGTTTTTT. This encodes CASSSDVGELFF. The full variable domain, rest sourced from reference TRBV18 and TRBJ2-2, is NAGVMQNPRHLVRRRGQEARLRCSPMKGHSHVYWYRQLPEEGLKFMVYLQKENIIDESGMPKERFSAEFPKEGPSILRIQQVVRGDSAAYFCASSSDVGELFFGEGSRLTVL.

DNA for the CDR3: TGCGCCAGCAGCTTGACTAGCGGGAGCACTGAGCAGTTCTTC. Protein sequence: CASSLTSGSTEQFF. The gene calls are TRBV5-1 and TRBJ2-1, with 11 bases that match TRBD2. V lost 1 base and J lost 9; bases outside the gene matches: 3. This CDR3 contains 14 residues. The germline V gene encodes CDR1 SGHRS and CDR2 YFSETQ.

The chain links TRBV2 to TRBJ2-3; D is undetermined. V was cut by 4 bases and J by 1 base, with 9 bases left in between. This CDR3 spans 14 amino acids. Looked up from germline, CDR1 is SNHLY and CDR2 is FYNNEI. This chain's CDR3 is CASSGSVRTDTQYF. CDR3 nucleotide sequence: TGTGCCAGCAGTGGGAGCGTCCGCACAGATACGCAGTATTTT.

The chain is built from TRBV27 and TRBJ1-5; a weak D match, TRBD1 (5 bases). Germline V gene lookup returns CDR1 MNHEY and CDR2 SMNVEV (reference sequence). Between the trimmed V and J ends, which lost 2 bases and 3 bases, there was a span of 17 bases. The CDR3 runs 17 residues. The DNA for the CDR3 is TGTGCCAGCAGTTTACATGGCGGGACCTTGGCCAATCAGCCCCAGCATTTT. Residues: CASSLHGGTLANQPQHF.

The V gene is TRBV6-5, the J gene TRBJ2-7; 8 nucleotides agree with TRBD2. This CDR3 region has 16 residues. Per the germline V gene, CDR1 is MNHEY and CDR2 is SVGAGI. Trimming removed 0 bases from V and 0 bases from J; junction bases left unmatched: 4. In DNA, the CDR3 is TGTGCCAGCAGTTACTCCTTACTAGCGGACTCCTACGAGCAGTACTTC. Translation gives CASSYSLLADSYEQYF.

This sequence joins TRBV19 and TRBJ1-5; D not resolved. This CDR3 has 15 amino acids. Per the germline V gene, CDR1 is LNHDA and CDR2 is SQIVND (reference sequence). The germline V and J ends were trimmed by 7 bases and 0 bases, with 13 bases remaining between them. CDR3 nucleotide sequence: TGTGCCAGTACCATAGGTAGAAATAGCAATCAGCCCCAGCATTTT. This encodes CASTIGRNSNQPQHF.

The rearrangement links TRBV9 to TRBJ2-3; D is possibly TRBD2 (5 bases). The CDR3 is 13 amino acids. Germline CDR1 SGDLS, CDR2 YYNGEE. The ends were cut back, 4 bases at V and 5 bases at J, with 11 bases in the middle. The CDR3 DNA sequence: TGTGCCAGCAGCCCAACGGCGGGAGATACGCAGTATTTT. It specifies CASSPTAGDTQYF.

The gene calls are TRBV5-1 and TRBJ1-3; D may be TRBD1 (6 bases). The germline V gene encodes CDR1 SGHRS and CDR2 YFSETQ. V was pared by 0 bases and J by 0 bases, with 16 bases between. The CDR3 runs to 18 residues. CDR3 in amino acids: CASSLDTYRVISGNTIYF. DNA of the CDR3: TGCGCCAGCAGCTTGGATACATACAGGGTAATCTCTGGAAACACCATATATTTT.

The chain has TRBV5-1 and TRBJ2-3; D not certain. Trimming stripped 6 bases from V and 2 bases from J, with 19 bases between. Per the germline V gene, CDR1 is SGHRS and CDR2 is YFSETQ. This CDR3 region has 16 residues. The CDR3 DNA reads TGCGCCAGCACCCCCCGGGCGTGGACGGTCACAGATACGCAGTATTTT. It translates to CASTPRAWTVTDTQYF.

In its sample, this clone was seen once. The V call is TRBV7-9, the J call TRBJ2-1; TRBD2 matches at 10 bases. The junction had 4 bases not matched to a gene; V was cut back by 3 bases and J by 2 bases. CDR1 and CDR2 (germline): SEHNR, FQNEAQ (reference sequence). The CDR3 has 16 residues. Written as DNA, the CDR3 is TGTGCCAGCAGCTTGACTAGCGGGTTCCCCTACAATGAGCAGTTCTTC. It yields the protein CASSLTSGFPYNEQFF.

The V gene is TRBV10-1, the J gene TRBJ2-1, with TRBD2 matching 8 bases. V lost 3 bases and J lost 7; bases outside the gene matches: 5. The CDR3 spans 14 residues. The germline V gene has CDR1 WNHNN and CDR2 SYGVQD (reference sequence). The CDR3: CASSDGREVNEQFF. The CDR3 DNA follows: TGCGCCAGCAGTGACGGGAGGGAGGTTAATGAGCAGTTCTTC.

The rearrangement uses TRBV6-1 and TRBJ2-1; 7 bases map to TRBD2. With V trimmed by 1 base and J by 9 bases, 9 bases remained unmatched. Germline loops: CDR1 MNHNS, CDR2 SASEGT. The length of the CDR3 is 15 residues. The CDR3 DNA reads TGTGCCAGCAGTGAAGTAAGGGCGGGAGCTCCTGAGCAGTTCTTC. As protein: CASSEVRAGAPEQFF.

The V call is TRBV2, the J call TRBJ1-1; possible D gene TRBD1, 6 bases. Trimming stripped 8 bases from V and 0 bases from J, with 10 bases between. Germline V CDR1 and CDR2: SNHLY, FYNNEI. CDR3 length: 13 residues. CDR3 residues: CASLQGLNTEAFF. The CDR3 region has the DNA TGTGCCAGCCTACAGGGCTTGAACACTGAAGCTTTCTTT.

This CDR3 reads CASTMDRSSYNEQFF. CDR3 DNA: TGTGCCAGCACGATGGACCGAAGCTCCTACAATGAGCAGTTCTTC. J is TRBJ2-1 and V is TRBV6-5; unclear D gene. From germline, CDR1 is MNHEY and CDR2 SVGAGI. Trimming pared 7 bases from V and 0 bases from J, leaving 13 bases between. The CDR3 spans 15 residues.

The chain employs TRBV5-1 and TRBJ1-1; maybe TRBD1 (6 bases). CDR1 and CDR2 from the germline V gene are SGHRS and YFSETQ. This CDR3 comprises 14 residues. Trimming cost V 4 bases and J 5 bases, with 15 bases left between them. For the CDR3, the DNA is TGCGCCAGCAGCGGGTTTACAGGGAGGACTGAAGCTTTCTTT. This translates into CASSGFTGRTEAFF.

This clone occurred once. The rearrangement links TRBV5-1 to TRBJ1-1; D gene ambiguous. The CDR3 sequence is 15 residues long. Germline V gene sequence: CDR1 SGHRS, CDR2 YFSETQ. Trimming stripped 2 bases from V and 2 bases from J, with 13 bases between. CDR3 region: CASSFLAGSNTEAFF. Written as DNA, the CDR3 is TGCGCCAGCAGCTTTTTGGCCGGCTCAAACACTGAAGCTTTCTTT.